These 7 T cell receptor beta chains originate from one sample sequenced in a study of T cells in Graves' hyperthyroidism and ophthalmopathy. Researchers amplified the TCR beta CDR3 regions from RNA transcripts. With the HTBI primer set, the TCR CDR3 went through a first round of RT-PCR. In TCRdb, the multiplex PCR reads were re-called with MiXCR into one record per CDR3 protein. The repertoire includes around 350,000 distinct CDR3 sequences, approximately 14% of them detected once, and roughly a fifth sits in the top ten. Sequenced sample: blood. The receptors come from a woman aged 60-75 years with Graves' ophthalmopathy.

The J gene is TRBJ2-7, the V gene TRBV24-1; D remains unclear. The CDR3 length is 14 residues. Germline V gives CDR1 KGHDR, CDR2 SFDVKD. Trimming removed 4 bases at V and 4 bases at J, with 13 bases between. CDR3 in DNA: TGTGCCACCAGTGACTTTGATCTCAGGTACGAGCAGTACTTC. It yields the protein CATSDFDLRYEQYF.

In this sample, this clonotype turned up many times. V gene TRBV7-3 combines with J gene TRBJ2-1, with 16 bases that match TRBD2. The CDR3 is made up of 18 amino acids. Unmatched junction bases numbered 6, after V lost 5 bases and J lost 2 bases. Germline-derived CDR1 and CDR2 are SGHTA and FQGTGA. The CDR3: CASSPGTSGRAAYNEQFF. The CDR3 DNA follows: TGTGCCAGCAGCCCAGGGACTAGCGGGAGGGCCGCCTACAATGAGCAGTTCTTC.

The chain uses TRBV5-1 and TRBJ2-4; TRBD2 matches 13 bases. CDR3 length equals 17 residues. Germline CDR1 reads SGHRS; CDR2 reads YFSETQ. Trimming at V came to 4 bases and at J to 5 bases, leaving 9 bases not matched to a gene. CDR3 nucleotide sequence: TGCGCCAGCAGCCTGGGACTAGCGGGACCCGGAGAAAACATTCAGTACTTC. Protein product: CASSLGLAGPGENIQYF.

In its sample, this clonotype was seen many times. The rearrangement joins TRBV14 to TRBJ2-7; TRBD2 is a possible D gene (7 bases). Germline CDR1 SGHDN, CDR2 FVKESK. Trimming removed 4 bases from V and 5 bases from J, with 15 bases in between. CDR3 length: 14 amino acids. The CDR3: CASSRGGGRDEQYF. The CDR3 DNA follows: TGTGCCAGCAGCCGAGGGGGGGGCCGAGACGAGCAGTACTTC.

This chain uses TRBV28 with TRBJ2-5, with D hard to call. Germline V gene sequence: CDR1 MDHEN, CDR2 SYDVKM. CDR3 size: 13 residues. The ends were cut back, 3 bases at V and 3 bases at J, with 8 bases in the middle. The CDR3 nucleotides read TGTGCCAGCAGTTTGCGCTTCGAAGAGACCCAGTACTTC. Protein: CASSLRFEETQYF.

V usage is TRBV5-1 and J usage is TRBJ2-7, with 11 bases fitting TRBD1. CDR1 is SGHRS, CDR2 YFSETQ, per germline. With V trimmed by 4 bases and J by 4 bases, 10 bases remained unmatched. The CDR3 contains 16 residues. The CDR3, as DNA: TGCGCCAGCAGCGCCACCGGGACAGGGGGTAATTACGAGCAGTACTTC. Amino acid sequence: CASSATGTGGNYEQYF.

This clonotype was detected many times. The V call is TRBV27, the J call TRBJ2-5; D is undetermined. The CDR3 is 15 residues long. Per germline, CDR1 MNHEY and CDR2 SMNVEV (reference sequence). V lost 5 bases and J 5 bases, leaving 18 bases between the germline ends. The CDR3 region has the DNA TGTGCCAGCAGTCCTTCCGTGGGGATCGGGGAGACCCAGTACTTC. Encoded protein: CASSPSVGIGETQYF.